Listed below are T cell receptor beta chains from one sample, sequenced in a study of Ad26.COV2.S vaccination and SARS-CoV-2 variants. The method was immunoSEQ multiplex PCR; TCRdb's version includes in-frame clones alone and lacks a portion of them. The table records 300,000 to 400,000 clones, approximately 90% of them present only once. The sample was peripheral blood, taken after recovery from COVID-19. These TCRs come from a human donor who had recovered from COVID-19. Both conserved end residues are part of each CDR3. The D gene is left open where the match is weak. Clone size is stated in some rows and not others, as once, few, many or a class when expanded.

v_call	clone_size	j_call	d_call	cdr3_nt	cdr3_aa
TRBV9	few	TRBJ1-4	TRBD1	TGTGCCAGCAGCGGGACAGGGGGGAATGAAAAACTGTTTTTT	CASSGTGGNEKLFF
TRBV10-1	NA	TRBJ1-1	NA	TGCGCCACAAAGGAGGGGGGAAGGAACACTGAAGCTTTCTTT	CATKEGGRNTEAFF
TRBV16	few	TRBJ1-3	NA	TGTGCCAGCAGCCAACGGAGCTCTGGAAACACCATATATTTT	CASSQRSSGNTIYF
TRBV2	NA	TRBJ2-2	NA	TGTGCCAGCAGTGACGCAGTATCAAACACCGGGGAGCTGTTTTTT	CASSDAVSNTGELFF
TRBV6-6	NA	TRBJ1-2	NA	TGTGCCAGCAGTTACCCAGGGCTCTATGGCTACACCTTC	CASSYPGLYGYTF
TRBV4-3	NA	TRBJ2-3	TRBD2	TGCGCCAGCAGCCTGCAACCGGGACTAGCGGGGGGGCTTGGAGATACGCAGTATTTT	CASSLQPGLAGGLGDTQYF
TRBV2	NA	TRBJ1-2	NA	TGTGCCAGCAGTGAGTCGGGCGCCCCCTGGGGCTACACCTTC	CASSESGAPWGYTF
TRBV9	once	TRBJ1-2	NA	TGTGCCAGCAGCGTAGTGGACAGCAACTATGGCTACACCTTC	CASSVVDSNYGYTF
TRBV5-6	NA	TRBJ2-1	NA	TGTGCCAGCAGCTTTAGCGAGTTAGGGGGGCAAGGTGAGCAGTTCTTC	CASSFSELGGQGEQFF
TRBV7-9	NA	TRBJ2-7	NA	TGTGCCAGCAGCTTAGGGACCCTGAGCTCCTACGAGCAGTACTTC	CASSLGTLSSYEQYF
TRBV6-5	few	TRBJ1-1	NA	TGTGCCAGCAGCCTGATACCACAGGGGAACACTGAAGCTTTCTTT	CASSLIPQGNTEAFF
TRBV12-5	NA	TRBJ2-5	TRBD2	TGTGCTAGTGGTTTGACACTGGCCCTGGGGGGGGAGACCCAGTACTTC	CASGLTLALGGETQYF
TRBV14	NA	TRBJ2-1	NA	TGTGCCAGCAGCCCCTTAGCGGACCTCCTCGTGGATGAGCAGTTCTTC	CASSPLADLLVDEQFF
TRBV19	NA	TRBJ2-3	TRBD2	TGTGCCAGTAGTGGCGGCGGGGGGTTCACAGATACGCAGTATTTT	CASSGGGGFTDTQYF
TRBV19	NA	TRBJ2-3	TRBD1	TGTGCCAGTAGTATCGCGTCAGGGGGTAGAGGAAGGACAGATACGCAGTATTTT	CASSIASGGRGRTDTQYF
TRBV15	NA	TRBJ2-1	TRBD2	TGTGCCACCAGCAGAGAGGGACTAGCTGCCAATGAGCAGTTCTTC	CATSREGLAANEQFF
TRBV7-6	NA	TRBJ2-3	NA	TGTGCCAGCAGCTTAATCGGCCCAGGGTCCAGTGTGGATACGCAGTATTTT	CASSLIGPGSSVDTQYF
TRBV19	NA	TRBJ2-1	TRBD1	TGTGCCAGTAGTATCCGGGACAGGGGGACCAATGAGCAGTTCTTC	CASSIRDRGTNEQFF
TRBV27	NA	TRBJ1-1	NA	TGTGCCAGCAAACAGGGTTCGAACACTGAAGCTTTCTTT	CASKQGSNTEAFF